This TCR beta chain is from a study of cytomegalovirus exposure and HLA in healthy donors. V lost 3 bases to trimming and J lost 6 bases; unmatched junction nucleotides: 6. Germline V lookup: CDR1 MNHEY, CDR2 SVGAGI. There are 15 residues in the CDR3. PCR employed 60 Vbeta and 13 Jbeta primers. Method: immunoSEQ multiplex PCR; TCRdb's copy keeps in-frame clones and lacks some. The data contain more than 250,000 clones, about 87% of them singletons. V is TRBV6-5 and J is TRBJ1-1; 11 bases fit TRBD1. The specimen was PBMCs. This receptor was identified in a woman between 18 and 30 years old in good health and CMV-seronegative. The CDR3 loop is CASSYWDRGSSEAFF. The DNA for the CDR3 is TGTGCCAGCAGTTATTGGGACAGGGGGTCCTCTGAAGCTTTCTTT.